This T cell receptor beta chain is from a study of blood T cells in healthy people across ages. Broader study findings: It was held that diversity estimates obtained from one million T cells represented underestimates.

Using a J-beta primer mix together with a sample-barcoded 5' primer, a second PCR was run for about 6 to 12 cycles. TCRdb ran MiXCR on the 5' RACE reads and lists one entry per CDR3 protein. The sample includes some 290,000 distinct CDR3 sequences, 27% of them seen just once. This CDR3 contains 17 residues. The germline CDR1 and CDR2 sequences are LGHNA and YSLEER. V was pared by 0 bases and J by 0 bases, with 3 bases of the junction left unmatched. A word on this clonotype: Antigen unknown.

This sequence was found in a woman aged 70-85 years in good health. The sample was blood. V is TRBV4-3 and J is TRBJ2-1; 9 positions agree with TRBD2. The CDR3 DNA is TGCGCCAGCAGCCAAGATTATAGCGGGAGCTCCTACAATGAGCAGTTCTTC. This gives the protein CASSQDYSGSSYNEQFF.